This passage covers 5 T cell receptor beta chains from one sample sequenced in a study of control samples from healthy donors and cancer patients. Profiling relied on immunoSEQ multiplex PCR, and the TCRdb table lists in-frame clones only, not all of them. The sample has about 120,000 clones, about 87% seen once. The source material was blood. The origin of the receptors is a man between 40 and 49 years old in good health.

This clone was recorded only once. The chain links TRBV24-1 to TRBJ1-5, with 7 bases identical to TRBD1. The CDR3 is 17 residues long. Losses at the gene ends were 2 bases for V and 4 bases for J; bases not matched to a gene: 10. CDR1 KGHDR and CDR2 SFDVKD come from the germline V gene. For the CDR3, the DNA is TGTGCCACCAGTGATTGGAAAACGGACAGGCCGAATCAGCCCCAGCATTTT. It translates to CATSDWKTDRPNQPQHF.

There are a few counts of this clone. The chain links TRBV7-2 to TRBJ1-1; D is uncertain. Per the germline V gene, CDR1 is SGHTA and CDR2 is FQGNSA. The CDR3 sequence is 14 residues long. The germline V and J ends were trimmed by 4 bases and 5 bases, with 14 bases remaining between them. This CDR3 reads CASSWRGMETEAFF. CDR3 in DNA: TGTGCCAGCAGCTGGCGGGGTATGGAGACTGAAGCTTTCTTT.

The chain has TRBV4-2 and TRBJ1-4; a possible D gene is TRBD1 (5 bases). Trimming took 0 bases from V and 7 from J, leaving 18 bases between them. This CDR3 is 17 amino acids long. The germline CDR1 and CDR2 sequences are LGHNA and YNFKEQ. CDR3 nucleotide sequence: TGTGCCAGCAGCCAAGATCTCGGGACTACCCGTAGTGAAAAACTGTTTTTT. Translated: CASSQDLGTTRSEKLFF.

The chain recombines TRBV2 with TRBJ1-2; D uncertain. Deletions cut 0 bases from V and 7 bases from J, with 15 bases between. CDR3 size: 15 residues. Germline-derived CDR1 and CDR2 are SNHLY and FYNNEI. The CDR3 is CASSEALRGAAGYTF. CDR3 sequence (DNA): TGTGCCAGCAGTGAAGCGCTTCGGGGAGCTGCTGGCTACACCTTC. The complete variable domain, with remaining parts taken from reference TRBV2 and TRBJ1-2, reads EPEVTQTPSHQVTQMGQEVILRCVPISNHLYFYWYRQILGQKVEFLVSFYNNEISEKSEIFDDQFSVERPDGSNFTLKIRSTKLEDSAMYFCASSEALRGAAGYTFGSGTRLTVV.

This clone was counted between two and nine times. This rearrangement joins TRBV5-1 to TRBJ1-2; TRBD1 matches at 11 bases. The germline CDR1 and CDR2 sequences are SGHRS and YFSETQ. The V and J ends lost 0 bases and 2 bases, in that order; junction bases with no gene match: 0. CDR3 length equals 15 residues. The CDR3 sequence: CASSLGTGGNYGYTF. CDR3 in DNA: TGCGCCAGCAGCTTGGGGACAGGGGGCAACTATGGCTACACCTTC.